This T cell receptor (beta chain) was sequenced in a study of breast tumors, draining lymph nodes, adjacent tissues. General observations from the study: Tumor and nontumor repertoires were significantly more similar in luminal-like than in basal-like breast cancer.

TCRdb reprocessed the multiplex PCR reads with MiXCR, giving one entry per CDR3 protein. Altogether 150,000 to 200,000 distinct CDR3 sequences are present, around a third being singletons, with the ten largest covering 4.3%. Samples came from axillary lymph nodes draining the breast cancer. The CDR3 extends over 19 amino acids. The V gene's germline CDR1 is LGHNA and CDR2 YSLEER. The V gene end was trimmed by 0 bases and the J gene end by 0 bases; junction bases not matched to a gene: 10. To note about this clonotype: Antigen: not known.

The chain recombines TRBV4-3 with TRBJ1-2, with 10 positions matching TRBD1. The sequencing sample was made of axillary lymph node tissue. The sequence was collected from a female donor with breast cancer. Some clones in this sample may be carry-over from other donors' samples. This chain's CDR3 is CASSQDFGTGDHSNYGYTF. In DNA form, the CDR3 reads TGCGCCAGCAGCCAAGATTTTGGGACAGGGGATCACTCTAACTATGGCTACACCTTC.